The 18 T cell receptor beta chains below all came from one sample that was sequenced in a study of vaccination effects on CD4 cells after COVID-19. These receptors have no known antigen. Culture proceeded for 10 days, and CD4+ T cells were then isolated. Their SARS-CoV-2 infection, verified by PCR, occurred between March and December 2020. Vaccine administered to participants consisted of two doses of either BNT162b2 or mRNA-1273. The protocol was immunoSEQ multiplex PCR, while the TCRdb copy is restricted to in-frame clones and leaves out a portion. The sample records tens of thousands of clones, 65% to 75% being singletons. The material sequenced was CD4+ T cells from PBMCs cultured without peptide, taken after COVID-19 vaccination. All receptors derive from a human donor who had a prior SARS-CoV-2 infection.

The chain recombines TRBV18 with TRBJ1-1, with D unclear. The V gene's germline CDR1 is KGHSH and CDR2 LQKENI. Between the trimmed V and J ends, which lost 3 bases and 1 base, there was a span of 9 bases. The CDR3 runs to 14 residues. CDR3 nucleotides: TGTGCCAGCTCACCTCAAACATGGAACACTGAAGCTTTCTTT. It encodes CASSPQTWNTEAFF.

The chain links TRBV9 to TRBJ2-1; 8 bases fit TRBD2. V trimming: 0 bases; J trimming: 4 bases; junction bases outside the gene matches: 9. This CDR3 comprises 17 residues. CDR1 is SGDLS and CDR2 is YYNGEE in the germline V gene. In DNA form, the CDR3 reads TGTGCCAGCAGCGTAGTCATCGGGGGGGCCGGTTACAATGAGCAGTTCTTC. Translation: CASSVVIGGAGYNEQFF.

The CDR3 DNA reads as TGTGCCAGCAGCTTAGACCCCGGGTCCGGGGCGCAGTACTTC. It translates to CASSLDPGSGAQYF. The chain recombines TRBV7-3 with TRBJ2-7; either TRBD1 or TRBD2 may supply D (5 bases each). This CDR3 comprises 14 residues. Germline V gives CDR1 SGHTA, CDR2 FQGTGA. The V and J ends lost 2 bases and 9 bases respectively, with 17 bases between them.

The chain combines TRBV20-1 with TRBJ1-2; no reliable D call. From germline, CDR1 is DFQATT and CDR2 SNEGSKA (reference sequence). Trimming took 2 bases from V and 6 from J, leaving 7 bases between them. The CDR3 totals 11 residues. The CDR3 DNA follows: TGCAGTGCTAGATTACCGAATGGCTACACCTTC. Its translation is CSARLPNGYTF.

The V call is TRBV25-1, the J call TRBJ2-2; perhaps TRBD1 as D (5 bases). Between the trimmed V and J ends, which lost 1 base and 4 bases, there was a span of 13 bases. The CDR3 is 16 amino acids. Germline assignment: CDR1 MGHDK and CDR2 SYGVNS. In DNA form, the CDR3 reads TGTGCCAGCAGTGAATTTCAGGGAAAGGGCACCGGGGAGCTGTTTTTT. This translates into CASSEFQGKGTGELFF.

V gene TRBV6-2 or TRBV6-3 combines with J gene TRBJ1-1, with no clear D. This CDR3 region has 14 residues. The ends were cut back, 0 bases at V and 3 bases at J, with 8 bases in the middle. Germline V gene data show CDR1 as MNHEY and CDR2 as SVGEGT. As DNA, the CDR3 is TGTGCCAGCAGTTACTCGGAGGGAGACACTGAAGCTTTCTTT. Residues: CASSYSEGDTEAFF.

The CDR3 here is CASRRDSLANYGYTF. CDR3 DNA: TGTGCCAGCAGACGCGACAGTCTAGCTAACTATGGCTACACCTTC. The J gene is TRBJ1-2, the V gene TRBV27; D may be TRBD1 (5 bases). V gave up 6 bases and J gave up 0 bases, with 14 bases separating them. Germline lookup yields CDR1 MNHEY and CDR2 SMNVEV (reference sequence). The CDR3 covers 15 residues.

The rearrangement joins TRBV6-5 to TRBJ2-4, with TRBD1 matching over 8 bases. The V segment lost 4 bases and the J segment 8 bases; nucleotides outside the gene matches: 10. CDR3 size: 15 residues. CDR1 and CDR2 (germline): MNHEY, SVGAGI. Here the CDR3 reads CASSLSDRGGDIQYF. CDR3 nucleotide sequence: TGTGCCAGCAGTTTATCCGACAGGGGAGGAGACATTCAGTACTTC.

The chain uses TRBV7-9 and TRBJ2-3; TRBD2 aligns across 14 bases. CDR3 length equals 18 residues. Germline V gives CDR1 SEHNR, CDR2 FQNEAQ (reference sequence). With 1 base clipped from V and 6 bases from J, the junction kept 9 bases outside the gene matches. The CDR3 DNA is TGTGCCAGCAGCTTAGGTACGGGACTAGCGGGAGTTCACGATACGCAGTATTTT. It specifies CASSLGTGLAGVHDTQYF.

The chain combines TRBV2 with TRBJ2-1; 11 positions match TRBD1. The junction had 8 bases not matched to a gene; V was cut back by 11 bases and J by 5 bases. Germline CDR1 reads SNHLY; CDR2 reads FYNNEI. The CDR3 consists of 14 residues. CDR3 nucleotides: TGTGCCGCGGAAAGGGACAGGGGGGACAATGAGCAGTTCTTC. The encoded protein is CAAERDRGDNEQFF.

The sample holds a few counts of this clone. The chain is built from TRBV12-3 or TRBV12-4 and TRBJ1-5; D is unclear. The CDR3 consists of 13 residues. Trimming took 0 bases from V and 6 from J, leaving 6 bases between them. In nucleotides, the CDR3 is TGTGCCAGCAGTTTAGCGAGTTTTCAGCCCCAGCATTTT. Its protein product is CASSLASFQPQHF.

This clone was counted between two and nine times. The chain joins TRBV7-2 to TRBJ2-5; no clear D. Germline V gene sequence: CDR1 SGHTA, CDR2 FQGNSA. This CDR3 is 14 amino acids long. Trimming cost V 1 base and J 5 bases, with 11 bases left between them. CDR3 bases: TGTGCCAGCAGCTTAGTTGCGGCAGCGGAGACCCAGTACTTC. Translated, it gives CASSLVAAAETQYF.

The V and J genes are TRBV9 and TRBJ2-2; tentatively, D is TRBD1 (6 bases). In germline, CDR1 is SGDLS, CDR2 YYNGEE. This CDR3 is built from 13 residues. Trimming stripped 6 bases from V and 0 bases from J, with 6 bases between. CDR3 protein: CASKGANTGELFF. CDR3 coding DNA: TGTGCCAGCAAGGGGGCGAACACCGGGGAGCTGTTTTTT.

V is TRBV7-2 and J is TRBJ1-1; no clear D gene. V was trimmed by 5 bases and J by 3 bases, leaving 13 bases between them. This CDR3 is 14 amino acids long. In germline, CDR1 is SGHTA, CDR2 FQGNSA. The DNA of the CDR3 is TGTGCCAGCAGCAGAGACCTTTGGGACACTGAAGCTTTCTTT. Residues: CASSRDLWDTEAFF.

The V and J genes are TRBV30 and TRBJ1-2; a possible D gene is TRBD1 (5 bases). This CDR3 region has 16 residues. Trimming took off 7 bases at V and 2 bases at J, with 23 bases between the two ends. Germline V gene lookup returns CDR1 GTSNPN and CDR2 SVGIG (reference sequence). CDR3 in amino acids: CASYNQGGWGNYGYTF. The CDR3 region has the DNA TGTGCCTCATACAACCAGGGAGGGTGGGGAAACTATGGCTACACCTTC.

This clone is a singleton in its sample. This chain joins TRBV5-1 and TRBJ2-5; 11 bases are a match to TRBD1. Trimming took 4 bases from V and 5 from J; bases not matched to a gene: 10. This CDR3 region has 16 residues. Germline CDR1 and CDR2: SGHRS and YFSETQ. The CDR3 DNA follows: TGCGCCAGCAGCACCGGGACAGGGGGAGGTTGGGAGACCCAGTACTTC. Translation gives CASSTGTGGGWETQYF. Full variable domain (missing parts from reference TRBV5-1 and TRBJ2-5): KAGVTQTPRYLIKTRGQQVTLSCSPISGHRSVSWYQQTPGQGLQFLFEYFSETQRNKGNFPGRFSGRQFSNSRSEMNVSTLELGDSALYLCASSTGTGGGWETQYFGPGTRLLVL.

This chain uses TRBV15 with TRBJ1-2; D is undetermined. Trimming stripped 3 bases from V and 0 bases from J, with 20 bases between. This CDR3 is built from 18 residues. Germline V gene sequence: CDR1 LNHNV, CDR2 YYDKDF (reference sequence). CDR3 residues: CATSRAYLAQSANYGYTF. Written as DNA, the CDR3 is TGTGCCACCAGCAGGGCATACCTGGCCCAATCAGCTAACTATGGCTACACCTTC. Full variable domain (rest looked up from reference TRBV15 and TRBJ1-2): DAMVIQNPRYQVTQFGKPVTLSCSQTLNHNVMYWYQQKSSQAPKLLFHYYDKDFNNEADTPDNFQSRRPNTSFCFLDIRSPGLGDTAMYLCATSRAYLAQSANYGYTFGSGTRLTVV.

The V and J genes are TRBV29-1 and TRBJ2-7, with D perhaps assigned TRBD1 or TRBD2 (6 bases each). The CDR3 loop spans 14 amino acids. Trimming pared 7 bases from V and 5 bases from J, leaving 21 bases between. CDR1 and CDR2 (germline): SQVTM, ANQGSEA. Written as DNA, the CDR3 is TGCAGCGCATCCCTTGGACAAAGGGGGGACGAGCAGTACTTC. It specifies CSASLGQRGDEQYF.